This T cell receptor (beta chain) was captured in a study of T cells in Graves' hyperthyroidism and ophthalmopathy. Study conclusions and caveats: A 13 V-J signature model discriminated ophthalmopathy versus stable hyperthyroidism.

Those patients with uncontrolled infection, other autoimmune disease, pregnancy or lactation were excluded. Clinical symptoms, serum thyroxine, TRAb, thyroid ultrasound and orbital computed tomography established diagnosis. Amplification targeted TCR beta CDR3 regions from RNA transcripts. TCR CDR3 underwent first-round RT-PCR with the HTBI primer set. TCRdb processed the multiplex PCR reads anew with MiXCR; each CDR3 protein has one entry. The sample contains 480,000 or so distinct CDR3 sequences, around 43% of which appear only once. At least ten counts were recorded for this clonotype. Its antigen remains unknown. The CDR3 spans 17 residues. J lost 4 bases, V lost 0 bases, and 7 bases had no gene match. CDR1 and CDR2 from the germline V gene are SEHNR and FQNEAQ (reference sequence).

The chain has TRBV7-9 and TRBJ1-3, with 9 nucleotides matching TRBD1. The specimen sequenced was peripheral blood or thyroid tissue (not recorded which). This receptor was identified in an adult woman with Graves' disease, either hyperthyroidism or ophthalmopathy (not recorded which). For the CDR3, the DNA is TGTGCCAGCAGCTTAGCTTACAGGGGGCCACGCGGAAACACCATATATTTT. It is translated as CASSLAYRGPRGNTIYF.